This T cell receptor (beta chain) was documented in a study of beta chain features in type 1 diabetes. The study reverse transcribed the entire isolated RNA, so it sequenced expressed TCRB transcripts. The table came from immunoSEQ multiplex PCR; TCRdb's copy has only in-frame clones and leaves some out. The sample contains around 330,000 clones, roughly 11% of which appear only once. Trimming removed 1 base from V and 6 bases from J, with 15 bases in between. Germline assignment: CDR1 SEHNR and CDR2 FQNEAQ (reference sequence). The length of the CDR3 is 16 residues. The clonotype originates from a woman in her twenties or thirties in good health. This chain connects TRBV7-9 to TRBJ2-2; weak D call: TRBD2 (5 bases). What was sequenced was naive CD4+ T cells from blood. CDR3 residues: CASSLVEASGSGELFF. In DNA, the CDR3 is TGTGCCAGCAGCTTAGTTGAGGCGTCGGGGTCCGGGGAGCTGTTTTTT.